The clone carrying this T cell receptor (beta chain) was seen a handful of times. This sample stems from a study of blood T cells in healthy people across ages. Primers used in a second PCR of roughly 6 to 11 cycles were a sample-barcoded 5' primer and a J-beta primer mix. One entry per CDR3 protein results from TCRdb running MiXCR on the 5' RACE reads. This sample has more than 900,000 distinct CDR3 sequences, with almost 30% found just once. Trimming shortened V by 0 bases and J by 0 bases, and 9 bases separated the two germline ends. The CDR3 loop spans 16 amino acids. The germline V gene has CDR1 MGHRA and CDR2 YSYEKL. This sample was shared with a second study, whose subject was T cells of mothers and their children.

The clonotype originates from a woman between 35 and 50 years old in good health. Sequencing used blood. This chain links TRBV4-1 with TRBJ1-3; possibly TRBD1 for D (6 bases). The CDR3 coding sequence is TGCGCCAGCAGCCAAGAGGGACAAAACTCTGGAAACACCATATATTTT. Amino acids: CASSQEGQNSGNTIYF.